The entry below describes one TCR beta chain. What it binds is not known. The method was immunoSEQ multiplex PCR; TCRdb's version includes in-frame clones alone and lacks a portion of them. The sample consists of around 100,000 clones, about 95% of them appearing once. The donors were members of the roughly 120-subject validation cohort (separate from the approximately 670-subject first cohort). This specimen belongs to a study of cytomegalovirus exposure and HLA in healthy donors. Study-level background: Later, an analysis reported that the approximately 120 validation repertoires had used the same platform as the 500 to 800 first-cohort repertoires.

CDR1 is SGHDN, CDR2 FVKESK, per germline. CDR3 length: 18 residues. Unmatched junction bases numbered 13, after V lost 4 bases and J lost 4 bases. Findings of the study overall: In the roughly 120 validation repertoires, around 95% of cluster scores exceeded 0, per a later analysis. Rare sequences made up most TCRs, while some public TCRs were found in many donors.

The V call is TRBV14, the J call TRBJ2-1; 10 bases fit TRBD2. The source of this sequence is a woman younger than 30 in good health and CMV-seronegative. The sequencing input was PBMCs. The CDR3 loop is CASSRSALAGAGYNEQFF. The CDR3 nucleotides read TGTGCCAGCAGCCGTTCCGCTCTAGCGGGAGCGGGATACAATGAGCAGTTCTTC. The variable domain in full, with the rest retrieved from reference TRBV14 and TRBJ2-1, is EAGVTQFPSHSVIEKGQTVTLRCDPISGHDNLYWYRRVMGKEIKFLLHFVKESKQDESGMPNNRFLAERTGGTYSTLKVQPAELEDSGVYFCASSRSALAGAGYNEQFFGPGTRLTVL.